This T cell receptor beta chain appears in the sequencing data of a study of blood T cell repertoires in COVID-19. Across the whole study: Spain, Italy and the United States supplied samples that represented acute and convalescent COVID-19. T cells, B-cell-depleted T cells, or PBMCs supplied cDNA or gDNA.

Original analysis: Reference gene primer amplification gave estimated nucleated cell counts. TCRdb keeps only in-frame clones here, not all; method: immunoSEQ multiplex PCR. D and trimming come from the DNA, and the V and J calls and clone size come from that table. This table has 150,000 to 200,000 clones, about 86% appearing once. Trimming at V came to 5 bases and at J to 3 bases, leaving 11 bases not matched to a gene. This CDR3 contains 17 residues. Germline V gene sequence: CDR1 MNHNY, CDR2 SVGAGI (reference sequence). The V gene is TRBV6-6, the J gene TRBJ2-1; 9 bases map to TRBD2. Specimen: peripheral blood. This TCR was recovered from a human donor with acute or convalescent COVID-19. The donor label of this sample is uncertain. The CDR3 region is CASSPSRMRGGYNEQFF. In DNA form, the CDR3 reads TGTGCCAGCAGTCCCTCACGGATGCGGGGGGGCTACAATGAGCAGTTCTTC.